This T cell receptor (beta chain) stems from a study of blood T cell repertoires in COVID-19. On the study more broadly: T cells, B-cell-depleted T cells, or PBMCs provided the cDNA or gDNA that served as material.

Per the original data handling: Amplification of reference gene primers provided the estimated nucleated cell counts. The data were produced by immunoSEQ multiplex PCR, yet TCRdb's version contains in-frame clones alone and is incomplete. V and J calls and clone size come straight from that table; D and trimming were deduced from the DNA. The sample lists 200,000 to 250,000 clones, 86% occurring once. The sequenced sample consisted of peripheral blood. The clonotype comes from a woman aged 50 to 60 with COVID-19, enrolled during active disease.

CDR3 protein: CASSPSAPHNEQFF. CDR3 bases: TGTGCCAGCAGCCCAAGCGCGCCCCACAATGAGCAGTTCTTC. J is TRBJ2-1 and V is TRBV9; D is undetermined. The CDR3 sequence is 14 residues long. Deletions cut 4 bases from V and 5 bases from J, with 13 bases between. Germline V lookup: CDR1 SGDLS, CDR2 YYNGEE.